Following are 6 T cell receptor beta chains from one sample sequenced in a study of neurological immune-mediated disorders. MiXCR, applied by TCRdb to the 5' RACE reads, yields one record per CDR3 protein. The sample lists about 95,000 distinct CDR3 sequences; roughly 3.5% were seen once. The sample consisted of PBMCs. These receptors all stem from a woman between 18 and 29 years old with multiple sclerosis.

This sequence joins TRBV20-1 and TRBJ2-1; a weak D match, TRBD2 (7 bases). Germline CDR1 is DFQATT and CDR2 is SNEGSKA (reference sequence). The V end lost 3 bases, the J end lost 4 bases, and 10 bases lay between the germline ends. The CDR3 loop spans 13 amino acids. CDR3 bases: TGCAGTGCTAGGGGGGGGCCTTACAATGAGCAGTTCTTC. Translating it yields CSARGGPYNEQFF.

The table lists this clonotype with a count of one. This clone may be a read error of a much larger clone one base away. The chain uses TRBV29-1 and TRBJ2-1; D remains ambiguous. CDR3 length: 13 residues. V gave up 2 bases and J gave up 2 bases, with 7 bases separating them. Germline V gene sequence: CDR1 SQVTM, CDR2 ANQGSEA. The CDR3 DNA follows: TGCAGCGTTGAATGGGCGGCCTACAATGAGCAGTTCTTC. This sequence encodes CSVEWAAYNEQFF.

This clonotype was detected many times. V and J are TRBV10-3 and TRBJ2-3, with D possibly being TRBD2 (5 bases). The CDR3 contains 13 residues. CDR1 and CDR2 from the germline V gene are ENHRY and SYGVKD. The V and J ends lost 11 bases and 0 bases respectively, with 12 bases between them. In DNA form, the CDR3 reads TGTGCCGTTGGAGCGGCTAGCACAGATACGCAGTATTTT. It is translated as CAVGAASTDTQYF.

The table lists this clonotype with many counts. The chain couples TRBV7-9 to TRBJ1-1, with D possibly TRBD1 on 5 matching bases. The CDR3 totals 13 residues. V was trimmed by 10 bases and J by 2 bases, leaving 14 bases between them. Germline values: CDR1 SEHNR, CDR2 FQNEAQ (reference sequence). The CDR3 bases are TGTGCCACCCCCGTGGGGGGTAACACTGAAGCTTTCTTT. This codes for CATPVGGNTEAFF.

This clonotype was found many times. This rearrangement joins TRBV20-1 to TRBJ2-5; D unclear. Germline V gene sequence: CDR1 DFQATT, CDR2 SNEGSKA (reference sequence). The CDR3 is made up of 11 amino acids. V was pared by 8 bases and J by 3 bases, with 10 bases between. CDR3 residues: CSPMQEETQYF. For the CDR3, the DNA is TGCAGTCCGATGCAGGAAGAGACCCAGTACTTC.

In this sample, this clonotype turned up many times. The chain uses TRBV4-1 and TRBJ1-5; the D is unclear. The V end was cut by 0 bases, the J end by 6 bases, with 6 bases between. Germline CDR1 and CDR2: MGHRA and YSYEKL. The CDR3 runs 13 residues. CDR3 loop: CASSQDTGQPQHF. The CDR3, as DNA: TGCGCCAGCAGCCAAGATACCGGTCAGCCCCAGCATTTT.